This T cell receptor beta chain was retrieved from a study of T cell responses to AZD1222 COVID-19 vaccine. Study-level results: Females made up more of the donors, who were largely white British, and clonal diversity may have come out too low. Nearly half of unique spike-specific TCRs reportedly avoided B.1.351 and B.1.1.7 mutated regions.

This CDR3 comprises 14 residues. From germline, CDR1 is SNHLY and CDR2 FYNNEI. Trimming removed 6 bases from V and 1 base from J, with 13 bases in between. Profiled with immunoSEQ multiplex PCR; TCRdb holds only in-frame clones, not every one. The table includes about 54,000 clones, around 92% detected once. Details on this clone: Its antigen is undetermined.

The sequence was obtained from an adult in good health. J is TRBJ2-7 and V is TRBV2; D is possibly TRBD1 or TRBD2 (5 bases each). Sequenced here: peripheral blood, sampled on day 0 of AZD1222 vaccination. The CDR3 DNA is TGTGCCAGCAGACTAACGGGGCCATCCTACGAGCAGTACTTC. This sequence encodes CASRLTGPSYEQYF.